The T cell receptor (beta chain) described here comes from a study of T cell clones after liver transplantation. The assay was immunoSEQ multiplex PCR, and TCRdb's table has in-frame clones only and misses some. Seen here are roughly 49,000 clones, 65% to 80% observed once, and the top ten hold just under 10%. V shed 3 bases and J shed 9 bases, with 15 bases lying between them. The CDR3 loop spans 13 amino acids. Germline assignment: CDR1 SQVTM and CDR2 ANQGSEA. This receptor was obtained from a human patient who received a liver transplant. Certain T cells may be donor cells from the graft. The sample here was CD4+ T cells from blood, taken 54 months after liver transplant. This chain uses TRBV29-1 with TRBJ2-1; D may be TRBD2 (7 bases). The DNA for the CDR3 is TGCAGCGTTGAGTGGGGGGGGGCCCCTGAGCAGTTCTTC. This sequence encodes CSVEWGGAPEQFF.